These 30 T cell receptor beta chains came from one sample sequenced in a study of T-cell memory formation after mild COVID-19. TCRdb called the 5' RACE reads again in MiXCR, with one record for every CDR3 protein. The sample carries 300,000 to 350,000 distinct CDR3 sequences, approximately 13% recorded once. The sequencing input was PBMCs or a T cell subset sorted from them (not recorded which). The receptors come from a man aged 18 to 35 who had mild COVID-19 (a few samples of this study predate the infection). Cell type and time point are not known.

This clonotype has at least ten counts. This chain links TRBV7-2 with TRBJ1-6; TRBD1 matches at 7 bases. The germline V gene encodes CDR1 SGHTA and CDR2 FQGNSA. CDR3 length: 16 amino acids. J was trimmed by 9 bases and V by 7 bases; bases with no gene match: 15. The CDR3 DNA is TGTGCCAGCAAGACGAGCTGGGGACAGCTGGGTTCACCCCTCCACTTT. Translating it yields CASKTSWGQLGSPLHF.

In its sample, this clonotype was seen many times. The rearrangement joins TRBV7-2 to TRBJ1-2; D is ambiguous. Between the trimmed V and J ends, which lost 4 bases and 7 bases, there was a span of 19 bases. The CDR3 has 15 amino acids. The V gene's germline CDR1 is SGHTA and CDR2 FQGNSA. The CDR3 DNA follows: TGTGCCAGCAGCTCGCCCCGGGCCCGCTCAGGTGGCTACACCTTC. Protein sequence: CASSSPRARSGGYTF.

In its sample, this clonotype was seen a few times. The rearrangement uses TRBV24-1 and TRBJ1-1; D not certain. The germline V gene encodes CDR1 KGHDR and CDR2 SFDVKD. This CDR3 comprises 16 residues. Trimming pared 2 bases from V and 1 base from J, leaving 13 bases between. This CDR3 is CATSDSLLPRNTEAFF. In DNA form, the CDR3 reads TGTGCCACCAGTGATTCCCTCCTACCGAGGAACACTGAAGCTTTCTTT.

CDR3 amino acids: CASSAGTRTEAFF. In DNA form, the CDR3 reads TGTGCCAGCAGTGCTGGGACACGGACTGAAGCTTTCTTT. V and J are TRBV12-3 or TRBV12-4 and TRBJ1-1; D perhaps matches TRBD1 (6 bases). V lost 5 bases, J lost 5 bases, and 12 bases lay in between. CDR3 length: 13 residues.

V and J are TRBV6-5 and TRBJ2-7; D is perhaps TRBD2 (6 bases). Trimming removed 4 bases from V and 2 bases from J, with 18 bases in between. The CDR3 runs to 16 residues. The V gene's germline CDR1 is MNHEY and CDR2 SVGAGI. The chain's CDR3 is CASSSLPGVGPYEQYF. For the CDR3, the DNA is TGTGCCAGCAGTTCCTTGCCGGGGGTCGGACCCTACGAGCAGTACTTC.

This clonotype was recorded a few times. The chain recombines TRBV6-5 with TRBJ1-6; D is ambiguous. V lost 0 bases to trimming and J lost 4 bases, with 13 bases between them. The CDR3 spans 17 residues. CDR1 is MNHEY, CDR2 SVGAGI, per germline. The CDR3 sequence is CASSYSTAGPYNSPLHF. The CDR3 DNA is TGTGCCAGCAGTTACTCGACGGCAGGCCCGTATAATTCACCCCTCCACTTT.

The chain joins TRBV2 to TRBJ2-5; possible D gene TRBD1, 6 bases. Trimming shortened V by 2 bases and J by 4 bases, and 11 bases separated the two germline ends. This CDR3 has 14 residues. Germline V lookup: CDR1 SNHLY, CDR2 FYNNEI. CDR3 region: CASSEQGRTETQYF. The CDR3 coding sequence is TGTGCCAGCAGTGAACAGGGGAGAACAGAGACCCAGTACTTC.

This clonotype appeared many times. The chain couples TRBV7-2 to TRBJ2-1, with a weak D call TRBD1 (6 bases). The CDR3 sequence is 20 residues long. CDR1 and CDR2 from the germline V gene are SGHTA and FQGNSA. V was trimmed by 4 bases and J by 0 bases, leaving 25 bases between them. The CDR3 DNA is TGTGCCAGCAGCTCACCCGCCAGGGGCCCGACCTCAAGCTCCTACAATGAGCAGTTCTTC. Encoded protein: CASSSPARGPTSSSYNEQFF.

This chain uses TRBV4-1 with TRBJ1-5; possible D gene TRBD1, 6 bases. Trimming left V 4 bases short and J 5 bases short, with 18 bases between. CDR3 length: 16 amino acids. The germline V gene encodes CDR1 MGHRA and CDR2 YSYEKL. The CDR3 region is CASSLKVWGADQPQHF. CDR3 DNA sequence: TGCGCCAGCAGCCTCAAAGTCTGGGGGGCCGATCAGCCCCAGCATTTT.

J is TRBJ1-3 and V is TRBV9, with D possibly matching TRBD1 (6 bases). The germline V and J ends were trimmed by 0 bases and 0 bases, with 7 bases remaining between them. The CDR3 covers 15 residues. Germline V gene data show CDR1 as SGDLS and CDR2 as YYNGEE. CDR3 DNA sequence: TGTGCCAGCAGCGTAGAGGGGGTCTCTGGAAACACCATATATTTT. This translates into CASSVEGVSGNTIYF.

This clonotype appeared a few times. The CDR3 here is CASSYSGQLEETQYF. CDR3 in DNA: TGTGCCAGCAGTTACTCGGGACAGCTAGAAGAGACCCAGTACTTC. The chain combines TRBV6-2 or TRBV6-3 with TRBJ2-5; the match to TRBD1 covers 7 bases. Trimming removed 0 bases from V and 3 bases from J; junction bases left unmatched: 4. CDR3 length equals 15 residues. Germline V CDR1 and CDR2: MNHEY, SVGEGT.

This clonotype showed up just a few times. The genes are TRBV5-6 and TRBJ1-6; D unclear. The CDR3 runs to 13 residues. Germline V gene sequence: CDR1 SGHDT, CDR2 YYEEEE. The V gene lost 7 bases and the J gene lost 10 bases, with 15 bases spanning the gap. This chain's CDR3 is CASGAGLDSPLHF. CDR3 coding DNA: TGTGCCAGCGGCGCCGGGTTAGACTCACCCCTCCACTTT.

The CDR3 spells CASSYGGRMQPQHF. CDR3 coding DNA: TGTGCCAGCAGTTACGGGGGGCGAATGCAGCCCCAGCATTTT. The chain links TRBV6-2 or TRBV6-3 to TRBJ1-5, with a possible D match to TRBD1 (6 bases). CDR3 length equals 14 residues. In germline, CDR1 is MNHEY, CDR2 SVGEGT. V shed 2 bases and J shed 7 bases, with 12 bases lying between them.

The genes are TRBV5-1 and TRBJ2-7, with D possibly being TRBD1 or TRBD2 (5 bases each). The CDR3 has 15 residues. The V gene's germline CDR1 is SGHRS and CDR2 YFSETQ. Trimming stripped 3 bases from V and 1 base from J, with 14 bases between. CDR3 region: CASSSRPGPSYEQYF. In DNA form, the CDR3 reads TGCGCCAGCAGCTCCCGGCCGGGGCCTTCCTACGAGCAGTACTTC.

This chain links TRBV7-8 with TRBJ1-1; 7 bases align to TRBD1. There are 14 residues in the CDR3. The germline V gene encodes CDR1 SGHVS and CDR2 FQNEAQ. V lost 5 bases to trimming and J lost 5 bases; unmatched junction nucleotides: 8. The CDR3 DNA reads TGTGCCAGCAGCCTTACAGGGGTTGGGACTGAAGCTTTCTTT. Translated, it gives CASSLTGVGTEAFF.

V and J are TRBV4-2 and TRBJ2-3; TRBD2 matches 7 bases. V lost 0 bases to trimming and J lost 6 bases; unmatched junction nucleotides: 6. Germline lookup yields CDR1 LGHNA and CDR2 YNFKEQ. This CDR3 spans 15 amino acids. In DNA, the CDR3 is TGTGCCAGCAGCCAAGACGTGTCGCGGGGGGATACGCAGTATTTT. Translating it yields CASSQDVSRGDTQYF.

This clonotype was counted only a few times. The rearrangement uses TRBV29-1 and TRBJ2-1; 7 bases are a match to TRBD2. Germline assignment: CDR1 SQVTM and CDR2 ANQGSEA. J lost 3 bases, V lost 6 bases, and 8 bases had no gene match. The CDR3 covers 14 residues. The CDR3 sequence is CSVNLAEDYNEQFF. The CDR3, as DNA: TGCAGCGTAAATCTAGCGGAGGACTACAATGAGCAGTTCTTC.

This clonotype was seen a handful of times. The rearrangement joins TRBV7-2 to TRBJ2-1, with D maybe TRBD2 (5 bases). Germline V gene data show CDR1 as SGHTA and CDR2 as FQGNSA. Trimming cost V 5 bases and J 6 bases, with 14 bases left between them. This CDR3 has 14 residues. DNA for the CDR3: TGTGCCAGCAGCAAGTTAACTAGGTCCAATGAGCAGTTCTTC. Amino acids: CASSKLTRSNEQFF.

This clonotype was counted only a few times. The V call is TRBV12-3 or TRBV12-4, the J call TRBJ2-1; no reliable D call. The CDR3 contains 11 residues. Trimming took off 6 bases at V and 6 bases at J, with 6 bases between the two ends. The CDR3 reads CASRLSNEQFF. The CDR3 region has the DNA TGTGCCAGCAGGCTGAGCAATGAGCAGTTCTTC.

This clonotype appeared a few times. The chain is built from TRBV29-1 and TRBJ2-3; perhaps TRBD1 as D (6 bases). The germline V gene has CDR1 SQVTM and CDR2 ANQGSEA. The CDR3 length is 10 residues. The DNA of the CDR3 is TGCGCAGGGACATCCAATACGCAGTATTTT. It specifies CAGTSNTQYF.

This rearrangement joins TRBV5-1 to TRBJ2-3; TRBD2 matches at 10 bases. The length of the CDR3 is 15 residues. CDR1 is SGHRS and CDR2 is YFSETQ in the germline V gene. J lost 2 bases, V lost 4 bases, and 4 bases had no gene match. The CDR3 nucleotides are TGCGCCAGCAGCGGGACTAGCGCGTACACAGATACGCAGTATTTT. Translating gives CASSGTSAYTDTQYF.

The sample holds many counts of this clonotype. V and J are TRBV4-3 and TRBJ2-2; 11 bases line up with TRBD2. The CDR3 has 16 residues. Germline CDR1 and CDR2: LGHNA and YSLEER. J was trimmed by 4 bases and V by 4 bases; bases with no gene match: 5. The CDR3 bases are TGCGCCAGCAGCCGGCTAGCGGGGGGACCCACCGGGGAGCTGTTTTTT. Protein: CASSRLAGGPTGELFF.

This clonotype was seen more than once but under ten times. The chain combines TRBV4-1 with TRBJ2-1, with a weak D call TRBD2 (7 bases). The length of the CDR3 is 16 residues. Between the trimmed V and J ends, which lost 6 bases and 0 bases, there was a span of 15 bases. Germline V lookup: CDR1 MGHRA, CDR2 YSYEKL. CDR3 protein: CASRFGGQSSYNEQFF. The CDR3 region has the DNA TGCGCCAGCAGGTTCGGGGGGCAGAGCTCCTACAATGAGCAGTTCTTC.

This clonotype appeared a few times. V and J are TRBV5-6 and TRBJ2-1; D uncertain. Looked up from germline, CDR1 is SGHDT and CDR2 is YYEEEE. V lost 1 base and J 15 bases, leaving 20 bases between the germline ends. The CDR3 is 14 residues long. Written as DNA, the CDR3 is TGTGCCAGCAGCTTGAGGGATTATGCCCTAAGAGCGTTCTTC. It encodes CASSLRDYALRAFF.

This chain connects TRBV18 to TRBJ2-3; D might be TRBD1 or TRBD2, each matching 5 bases. The CDR3 is 13 amino acids. Trimming left V 3 bases short and J 9 bases short, with 13 bases between. Germline values: CDR1 KGHSH, CDR2 LQKENI. The CDR3 nucleotides read TGTGCCAGCTCACCGGGACCCCAGGACACGCAGTATTTT. This encodes CASSPGPQDTQYF.

This clonotype appeared a few times. V usage is TRBV6-5 and J usage is TRBJ1-5; the D gene is possibly TRBD1 (5 bases). Trimming took 0 bases from V and 7 from J, leaving 10 bases between them. CDR3 length: 14 amino acids. Germline V gene sequence: CDR1 MNHEY, CDR2 SVGAGI. The CDR3 DNA follows: TGTGCCAGCAGTTACTCGGGGGTGGAACAGCCCCAGCATTTT. It codes for CASSYSGVEQPQHF.

The CDR3 coding sequence is TGTGCCAGCAGCTTGAGGGCTGCGGTAGATACGCAGTATTTT. The encoded protein is CASSLRAAVDTQYF. The chain employs TRBV5-4 and TRBJ2-3; no definite D call. Germline CDR1 and CDR2: SGHNT and YYREEE (reference sequence). The length of the CDR3 is 14 residues. Trimming pared 1 base from V and 5 bases from J, leaving 11 bases between.

V gene TRBV5-1 combines with J gene TRBJ2-2; tentatively, D is TRBD1 or TRBD2 (6 bases each). The CDR3 extends over 15 amino acids. Germline assignment: CDR1 SGHRS and CDR2 YFSETQ. V was clipped by 4 bases and J by 3 bases, with 13 bases between them. The CDR3 reads CASSGGGGDTGELFF. The CDR3 DNA follows: TGCGCCAGCAGCGGTGGAGGGGGTGACACCGGGGAGCTGTTTTTT.

This clonotype was counted ten times or more. The chain carries TRBV7-8 and TRBJ1-6; D remains ambiguous. CDR1 is SGHVS, CDR2 FQNEAQ, per germline. The CDR3 loop spans 16 amino acids. Trimming stripped 5 bases from V and 2 bases from J, with 13 bases between. CDR3 sequence: CASSGKGSTYNSPLHF. The CDR3 coding sequence is TGTGCCAGCAGCGGGAAAGGGAGCACCTATAATTCACCCCTCCACTTT.

This clonotype turned up a few times. For the CDR3, the DNA is TGTGCCAGCAGATCTGACAAAACAGGGATAACTAACTATGGCTACACCTTC. Its translation is CASRSDKTGITNYGYTF. This chain connects TRBV7-9 to TRBJ1-2, with D perhaps TRBD1 (6 bases). Germline V gene sequence: CDR1 SEHNR, CDR2 FQNEAQ (reference sequence). This CDR3 region has 17 residues. With 6 bases removed from V and 0 bases from J, the gap between germline ends came to 20 bases. The whole variable domain, filled in from reference TRBV7-9 and TRBJ1-2, reads DTGVSQNPRHKITKRGQNVTFRCDPISEHNRLYWYRQTLGQGPEFLTYFQNEAQLEKSRLLSDRFSAERPKGSFSTLEIQRTEQGDSAMYLCASRSDKTGITNYGYTFGSGTRLTVV.